A selection of T cell receptor beta chains follows, all from one sample in a study of TIL therapy for anti-PD-1-resistant metastatic lung cancer. This table comes from immunoSEQ multiplex PCR, and its TCRdb copy is limited to in-frame clones, with some not included. Altogether approximately 60,000 clones are present, 80% to 90% being singletons, with the ten largest covering just under 3%. The sample here was blood, taken at baseline. The receptors derive from a person aged 25-85 years with non-small cell lung cancer. The conserved cysteine and the conserved F or W are not part of the CDR3 here. Each record gives: V gene, J gene, CDR3 protein.

>TRBV27|TRBJ1-1
ASKTGGTEAF
>TRBV6-2/TRBV6-3|TRBJ2-1
ASSRNPGQGADEQF
>TRBV27|TRBJ2-5
ASSGGQGIGETQY
>TRBV7-9|TRBJ2-1
ASSSPFGGGPGEQF
>TRBV5-1|TRBJ1-1
ASRSGTGAMESEAF
>TRBV28|TRBJ1-2
ASRRTGQGDNYGYT
>TRBV7-3|TRBJ2-5
ASSPGGPETQY
>TRBV11-2|TRBJ2-3
ASSLILVGTDTQY
>TRBV7-8|TRBJ1-1
ASSFEGSQPGVAF
>TRBV4-1|TRBJ1-5
ASSRSGLPNQPQH
>TRBV24-1|TRBJ2-6
ATSDVQGYGANVLT
>TRBV18|TRBJ1-4
ASSGGPNEKLF
>TRBV7-9|TRBJ2-1
ASSSNRGVYNEQF
>TRBV7-2|TRBJ2-7
ASSFSSPAEQY
>TRBV5-4|TRBJ1-3
ASSWGLDGNTIY
>TRBV6-6|TRBJ2-7
ASSLADEQY
>TRBV28|TRBJ2-7
ASSLARTGGGYEQY